This TCR beta chain was profiled in a study of OX40 agonist ivuxolimab in advanced cancers. There are 12 residues in the CDR3. The V gene's germline CDR1 is SNHLY and CDR2 FYNNEI. V lost 6 bases and J lost 4, with 8 bases in between. The repertoire was sequenced with immunoSEQ multiplex PCR; TCRdb's copy has only in-frame clones and lacks some. The data show some 83,000 clones, around 84% seen once. This clonotype was sampled from an adult with an advanced solid tumor such as melanoma, head and neck, liver or kidney cancer. Source: CD4+ or CD8+ T cells sorted from blood, taken in a trial of the OX40 agonist ivuxolimab. The V gene is TRBV2, the J gene TRBJ2-3; unclear D gene. The CDR3 here is CASRELPDTQYF. CDR3 DNA: TGTGCCAGCAGGGAGTTGCCAGATACGCAGTATTTT.